This T cell receptor (beta chain) was observed in a study of T cell repertoires in cytomegalovirus infection. On the study more broadly: Through public TCR beta signatures, both CMV infection and matching HLA type were indicated. Study results and caveats: It was HLA-C-restricted CMV-specific TCR beta clonotypes that dominated the response ex vivo.

The CDR3 spans 12 residues. Deletions cut 1 base from V and 7 bases from J, with 7 bases between. Germline lookup yields CDR1 SGHTA and CDR2 FQGTGA. Comments on this clonotype: Its antigen remains unidentified.

TCRdb re-called the reads with MiXCR, one entry per CDR3 protein. The sample lists roughly 180,000 distinct CDR3 sequences, less than 25% occurring once. The TCR comes from a human donor in good health (CMV status not recorded). Some clones in this sample may be carry-over from other donors' samples. The J gene is TRBJ1-1, the V gene TRBV7-3; no definite D call. The sequenced sample was CD8+ T cells from cultured PBMCs, obtained from culture after CMV antigen stimulation. In nucleotides, the CDR3 is TGTGCCAGCAGCTTAAACGATATTGAAGCTTTCTTT. Its protein product is CASSLNDIEAFF.